Listed below are T cell receptor beta chains from one sample, sequenced in a study of T-cell reconstitution after alpha-beta-depleted transplantation in children. TCRdb analysed the PCR reads with MiXCR anew, one entry per CDR3 protein. In the table there are roughly 300,000 distinct CDR3 sequences, approximately 10% of which are singletons. The specimen comprised peripheral blood, sampled 180 days after TCRalphabeta/CD19-depleted stem cell transplant. Receptors were obtained from a male patient aged 2-15 years who had a stem cell transplant for chronic granulomatous disease, so the T cells may come from the graft donor. The CDR3 runs from the conserved cysteine through the conserved F or W. The order of the fields is V gene, clone size, J gene, D gene, CDR3 DNA, CDR3 protein. D genes are given only for firm matches. A clone size is listed for some rows: how often the clone was seen (once, few, many), or a class if it is expanded.

v_call: TRBV6-1; clone_size: many; j_call: TRBJ1-5; d_call: .; cdr3_nt: TGTGCCGTCCGGGGAGGTTCTAATCAGCCCCAGCATTTT; cdr3_aa: CAVRGGSNQPQHF
v_call: TRBV9; clone_size: many; j_call: TRBJ2-7; d_call: .; cdr3_nt: TGTGCCAGCAGCGTAGGGGGGACCTACGAGCAGTACTTC; cdr3_aa: CASSVGGTYEQYF
v_call: TRBV5-4; clone_size: .; j_call: TRBJ2-2; d_call: .; cdr3_nt: TGTGCCAGCAGCTTAGGAGACTGGGGGACCACCGGGGAGCTGTTTTTT; cdr3_aa: CASSLGDWGTTGELFF
v_call: TRBV4-2; clone_size: many; j_call: TRBJ2-1; d_call: TRBD2; cdr3_nt: TGTGCCAGCAGCCAAGATTTGGTTGCGGGAGGTGGTTACAATGAGCAGTTCTTC; cdr3_aa: CASSQDLVAGGGYNEQFF
v_call: TRBV11-2; clone_size: many; j_call: TRBJ2-1; d_call: .; cdr3_nt: TGTGCCAGCAGCCCCCTAGTGTACGATGAGCAGTTCTTC; cdr3_aa: CASSPLVYDEQFF
v_call: TRBV7-9; clone_size: many; j_call: TRBJ1-1; d_call: .; cdr3_nt: TGTGCCAGCATCAAGGGGAACACTGAAGCTTTCTTT; cdr3_aa: CASIKGNTEAFF
v_call: TRBV6-5; clone_size: few; j_call: TRBJ2-2; d_call: .; cdr3_nt: TGTGCCAGCAGTTACCCCCACGGAAAAACCGGGGAGCTGTTTTTT; cdr3_aa: CASSYPHGKTGELFF
v_call: TRBV10-2; clone_size: many; j_call: TRBJ2-7; d_call: TRBD1; cdr3_nt: TGCGCCAGCAGGGACAGGCCCTACGAGCAGTACTTC; cdr3_aa: CASRDRPYEQYF
v_call: TRBV20-1; clone_size: many; j_call: TRBJ2-5; d_call: TRBD2; cdr3_nt: TGCAGTGCTAGACCGGGACTAGCGGGAAAGCTGGAGACCCAGTACTTC; cdr3_aa: CSARPGLAGKLETQYF
v_call: TRBV28; clone_size: many; j_call: TRBJ2-7; d_call: TRBD2; cdr3_nt: TGTGCCAGCAGTTTAATAGCGGGAGGGGGCGAGCAGTACTTC; cdr3_aa: CASSLIAGGGEQYF
v_call: TRBV7-2; clone_size: many; j_call: TRBJ2-2; d_call: .; cdr3_nt: TGTGCCAGCAGCTTAGACTATGCCGGGGAGCTGTTTTTT; cdr3_aa: CASSLDYAGELFF
v_call: TRBV4-1; clone_size: .; j_call: TRBJ2-7; d_call: TRBD2; cdr3_nt: TGCGCCAGCAGCCAAGATTCTGAGCGGGAAGTCTACGAGCAGTACTTC; cdr3_aa: CASSQDSEREVYEQYF
v_call: TRBV5-1; clone_size: many; j_call: TRBJ2-7; d_call: TRBD1; cdr3_nt: TGCGCCAGCAGAAGGACAGGGGCCTACGAGCAGTACTTC; cdr3_aa: CASRRTGAYEQYF
v_call: TRBV20-1; clone_size: many; j_call: TRBJ2-3; d_call: .; cdr3_nt: TGCAGTGCTAGTACGGCTTCTGTCAATGCGCAGTATTTT; cdr3_aa: CSASTASVNAQYF
v_call: TRBV20-1; clone_size: many; j_call: TRBJ1-5; d_call: .; cdr3_nt: TGCAGTGCTAGAGGGAGCAATCAGCCCCAGCATTTT; cdr3_aa: CSARGSNQPQHF
v_call: TRBV27; clone_size: many; j_call: TRBJ2-3; d_call: .; cdr3_nt: TGTGCCAGCAGTATGGGGGACGTTGATACGCAGTATTTT; cdr3_aa: CASSMGDVDTQYF
v_call: TRBV4-3; clone_size: many; j_call: TRBJ2-5; d_call: TRBD2; cdr3_nt: TGCGCCAGCAGCCAAGGACTTGGAGCGGGGGGCGGGGAGACCCAGTACTTC; cdr3_aa: CASSQGLGAGGGETQYF
v_call: TRBV12-3/TRBV12-4; clone_size: .; j_call: TRBJ2-1; d_call: TRBD2; cdr3_nt: TGTGCCAGCGAGAGAGCGGGGGGCAGGTATGAGCAGTTCTTC; cdr3_aa: CASERAGGRYEQFF
v_call: TRBV20-1; clone_size: many; j_call: TRBJ2-7; d_call: TRBD1; cdr3_nt: TGCAGTGCTGGGGACAGGGAAGGCTACGAGCAGTACTTC; cdr3_aa: CSAGDREGYEQYF
v_call: TRBV12-3/TRBV12-4; clone_size: many; j_call: TRBJ1-5; d_call: .; cdr3_nt: TGTGCCAGCAGCCAGAACAGGGAGAATCAGCCCCAGCATTTT; cdr3_aa: CASSQNRENQPQHF
v_call: TRBV28; clone_size: .; j_call: TRBJ2-2; d_call: TRBD2; cdr3_nt: TGTGCCAGCAGTATGCCCGGGGCGGGAGGCGGGGAGCGGTTTTTT; cdr3_aa: CASSMPGAGGGERFF
v_call: TRBV6-5; clone_size: many; j_call: TRBJ2-1; d_call: .; cdr3_nt: TGTGCCAGCAGTCCCGGGGCGTCCACGAATGAGCAGTTCTTC; cdr3_aa: CASSPGASTNEQFF
v_call: TRBV15; clone_size: many; j_call: TRBJ2-7; d_call: .; cdr3_nt: TGTGCCACGGCAGAGCAGGGGGGCGACGAGCAGTACTTC; cdr3_aa: CATAEQGGDEQYF
v_call: TRBV5-1; clone_size: many; j_call: TRBJ1-5; d_call: .; cdr3_nt: TGCGCCAGCAGCTTGGGGGGGGCGAGCAATCAGCCCCAGCATTTT; cdr3_aa: CASSLGGASNQPQHF
v_call: TRBV15; clone_size: many; j_call: TRBJ2-1; d_call: TRBD2; cdr3_nt: TGTGCCACCAGCCCCCGGCAAACTAGCGGGGTCCACAATGAGCAGTTCTTC; cdr3_aa: CATSPRQTSGVHNEQFF
v_call: TRBV7-9; clone_size: many; j_call: TRBJ2-5; d_call: .; cdr3_nt: TGTGCCAGCAGCTCATCAGGGAGACAAAAGACCCAGTACTTC; cdr3_aa: CASSSSGRQKTQYF